This TCR beta chain was found in a study of STAT5B mutations in CD4+ large granular lymphocyte leukemia. General study results and limits: About 26% of private leukemic clonotypes occurred rarely in other patients' non-leukemic repertoires. 8/27 top patient clones versus 2/35 control clones were TRBV06-family.

V was pared by 3 bases and J by 7 bases, with 7 bases between. The CDR3 consists of 11 residues. Per germline, CDR1 SGHAT and CDR2 FQDESV (reference sequence). This was a survey-level run. As originally analysed: Lowest detectable productive clonotype frequency was 2.59 x 10-5. Measured with immunoSEQ multiplex PCR; TCRdb has only the in-frame clones, and not every one. V, J and clone size are those of that table, while D and trimming were read from the DNA. The table records approximately 20,000 clones, approximately 84% of them present only once. Comments on this clone: As yet, its antigen is unknown.

Sequenced material: CD4+ T cells from blood buffy coats. The TCR was taken from a human donor in good health. The J gene is TRBJ2-7, the V gene TRBV11-1; no definite D call. CDR3 residues: CASSFDMEQYF. Written as DNA, the CDR3 is TGTGCCAGCAGCTTCGACATGGAGCAGTACTTC.